This passage covers 32 T cell receptor beta chains from one sample sequenced in a study of neurological immune-mediated disorders. TCRdb re-called the 5' RACE reads through MiXCR, storing one row per CDR3 protein. The table shows some 18,000 distinct CDR3 sequences, with approximately 7.9% occurring only once. The sample taken for sequencing was CD8+ T cells from blood. Receptors originate from a woman aged 25 to 39 with HTLV-1-associated myelopathy (HAM/TSP).

At least ten counts were recorded for this clonotype. This chain links TRBV11-2 with TRBJ2-5; 7 positions agree with TRBD1. Germline-derived CDR1 and CDR2 are SGHAT and FQNNGV. The CDR3 is made up of 14 amino acids. V trimming: 5 bases; J trimming: 1 base; junction bases outside the gene matches: 4. The CDR3 loop reads CASSTGQVQETQYF. As DNA, the CDR3 is TGTGCCAGCAGCACCGGACAGGTCCAAGAGACCCAGTACTTC.

Of note for this clonotype: A read error may be the cause here, since a much bigger clone is one base away. V is TRBV20-1 and J is TRBJ2-7; the D gene is possibly TRBD1 (5 bases). Germline V CDR1 and CDR2: DFQATT, SNEGSKA (reference sequence). The CDR3 length is 12 residues. Trimming removed 6 bases from V and 0 bases from J, with 9 bases in between. CDR3 amino acids: CSAREVSYEQYF. The CDR3, as DNA: TGCAGTGCCAGGGAAGTCTCCTACGAGCAGTACTTC.

This clonotype was counted ten times or more. The chain combines TRBV10-2 with TRBJ2-7; D remains unclear. V lost 0 bases to trimming and J lost 3 bases, with 15 bases between them. Germline V gene data show CDR1 as WSHSY and CDR2 as SAAADI. The CDR3 is 16 residues long. The CDR3 sequence is CASSESWQLVIYEQYF. CDR3 nucleotide sequence: TGCGCCAGCAGTGAGTCTTGGCAGCTTGTCATCTACGAGCAGTACTTC.

This clonotype is a singleton in its sample. The chain couples TRBV5-1 to TRBJ1-1, with D unresolved. The CDR3 consists of 12 residues. V shed 3 bases and J shed 5 bases, with 8 bases lying between them. Germline-derived CDR1 and CDR2 are SGHRS and YFSETQ. The CDR3 DNA follows: TGCGCCAGCAGCTCGGACCAAACTGAAGCTTTCTTT. It codes for CASSSDQTEAFF.

Many counts were recorded for this clonotype. The gene calls are TRBV20-1 and TRBJ2-1, with 13 bases matching TRBD2. This CDR3 spans 14 amino acids. V shed 6 bases and J 6 bases; nucleotides not matched to a gene: 5. Looked up from germline, CDR1 is DFQATT and CDR2 is SNEGSKA (reference sequence). The CDR3: CSAITSGGANEQFF. CDR3 bases: TGCAGTGCCATCACTAGCGGGGGGGCCAATGAGCAGTTCTTC.

This clonotype was counted ten times or more. The rearrangement joins TRBV7-9 to TRBJ1-1; D unresolved. Trimming removed 5 bases at V and 5 bases at J, with 18 bases between. The CDR3 contains 15 residues. Germline CDR1 and CDR2: SEHNR and FQNEAQ (reference sequence). The CDR3 protein is CASSPRPLDGTEAFF. The CDR3 DNA reads as TGTGCCAGCAGCCCAAGACCCCTAGACGGGACTGAAGCTTTCTTT.

This clonotype was counted at least ten times. V gene TRBV20-1 combines with J gene TRBJ2-4; possible D gene TRBD1, 6 bases. The length of the CDR3 is 14 residues. The V end was cut by 6 bases, the J end by 6 bases, with 18 bases between. CDR1 and CDR2 (germline): DFQATT, SNEGSKA (reference sequence). CDR3 amino acids: CSARNRDQGNIQYF. Written as DNA, the CDR3 is TGCAGTGCCCGTAACAGGGATCAAGGAAACATTCAGTACTTC.

This clonotype was picked up many times. The rearrangement links TRBV30 to TRBJ1-5; D not certain. The CDR3 is 13 residues long. Germline V gives CDR1 GTSNPN, CDR2 SVGIG (reference sequence). V shed 1 base and J shed 3 bases, with 7 bases lying between them. The CDR3 spells CAWSAGLNQPQHF. In DNA form, the CDR3 reads TGTGCCTGGAGTGCAGGCCTCAATCAGCCCCAGCATTTT.

This clonotype appeared many times. This chain joins TRBV7-9 and TRBJ1-6; possibly TRBD1 for D (6 bases). The CDR3 is 16 residues long. Trimming took off 5 bases at V and 4 bases at J, with 15 bases between the two ends. Germline CDR1 SEHNR, CDR2 FQNEAQ (reference sequence). CDR3 loop: CASSPLSGQYNSPLHF. The DNA for the CDR3 is TGTGCCAGCAGCCCCCTCTCCGGACAGTATAATTCACCCCTCCACTTT.

This clonotype was observed at least ten times. The chain links TRBV6-1 to TRBJ2-1, with 10 bases that match TRBD2. Germline V CDR1 and CDR2: MNHNS, SASEGT. V gave up 7 bases and J gave up 4 bases; unmatched junction bases: 10. The CDR3 extends over 16 amino acids. For the CDR3, the DNA is TGTGCCAGCACCCCCGTTGCGACTAGCGGGTACAATGAGCAGTTCTTC. Translated, it gives CASTPVATSGYNEQFF.

This clonotype was observed many times. The chain links TRBV5-1 to TRBJ2-1; TRBD1 matches 7 bases. This CDR3 is built from 14 residues. The ends lost 1 base at V and 3 bases at J; junction bases unmatched: 1. Germline CDR1 and CDR2: SGHRS and YFSETQ. CDR3 sequence: CASSLRQGYNEQFF. The DNA for the CDR3 is TGCGCCAGCAGCTTGCGACAGGGCTACAATGAGCAGTTCTTC.

The V and J genes are TRBV11-3 and TRBJ1-6; D unresolved. V shed 0 bases and J shed 10 bases, with 7 bases lying between them. CDR1 SGHNT and CDR2 YENEEA come from the germline V gene. The CDR3 sequence is 13 residues long. In DNA form, the CDR3 reads TGTGCCAGCAGCTTAGAATCCTACTCACCCCTCCACTTT. As protein: CASSLESYSPLHF.

The sample holds many counts of this clonotype. This chain connects TRBV10-2 to TRBJ2-1, with D hard to call. In germline, CDR1 is WSHSY, CDR2 SAAADI. The CDR3 runs to 15 residues. The ends were cut back, 0 bases at V and 0 bases at J, with 6 bases in the middle. The CDR3 bases are TGCGCCAGCAGTGAGTCTCCTAGCTCCTACAATGAGCAGTTCTTC. This translates into CASSESPSSYNEQFF.

V and J are TRBV15 and TRBJ2-7; weak D call: TRBD2 (7 bases). CDR1 and CDR2 (germline): LNHNV, YYDKDF (reference sequence). This CDR3 has 16 residues. The V end was cut by 0 bases, the J end by 3 bases, with 15 bases between. The CDR3, as DNA: TGTGCCACCAGCAGAGATAAGGAGGGGGGGTACTACGAGCAGTACTTC. It codes for CATSRDKEGGYYEQYF.

This clonotype was recorded at least ten times. The chain combines TRBV20-1 with TRBJ1-1; D remains unclear. This CDR3 has 13 amino acids. The germline V gene has CDR1 DFQATT and CDR2 SNEGSKA (reference sequence). The V gene lost 0 bases and the J gene lost 5 bases, with 10 bases spanning the gap. CDR3 sequence: CSARDQRVTEAFF. The CDR3 DNA is TGCAGTGCTAGAGATCAAAGGGTTACTGAAGCTTTCTTT.

This chain uses TRBV6-5 with TRBJ1-2, with no clear D. The V gene's germline CDR1 is MNHEY and CDR2 SVGAGI. The CDR3 contains 15 residues. V lost 6 bases to trimming and J lost 1 base, with 15 bases between them. The CDR3 here is CASSPDGGYNYGYTF. The CDR3, as DNA: TGTGCCAGCAGCCCCGACGGAGGGTATAACTATGGCTACACCTTC.

This clonotype was counted ten times or more. This chain links TRBV5-1 with TRBJ1-1, with D uncertain. V was clipped by 3 bases and J by 2 bases, with 8 bases between them. CDR3 length equals 13 residues. CDR1 and CDR2 from the germline V gene are SGHRS and YFSETQ. CDR3 bases: TGCGCCAGCAGCTATAGAAGTAACACTGAAGCTTTCTTT. It is translated as CASSYRSNTEAFF.

On this clonotype: This may be a read error, as it is one base from a much larger clone. Here the CDR3 DNA reads TGTGCCAGCAGCTTCCCTTACAATGAGCAGTTATTC. Its translation is CASSFPYNEQLF. V is TRBV7-2 and J is TRBJ2-1; D uncertain. Germline V gene data show CDR1 as SGHTA and CDR2 as FQGNSA. The CDR3 covers 12 residues.

This clonotype has just a few counts. This chain uses TRBV13 with TRBJ2-3; 7 positions match TRBD1. The CDR3 sequence is 15 residues long. V dropped 4 bases and J dropped 5; count of bases not matched to a gene: 9. CDR1 is PRHDT and CDR2 is FYEKMQ in the germline V gene (reference sequence). The CDR3 DNA follows: TGTGCCAGCAGCTCACCGGGACAGTCGTTAGATACGCAGTATTTT. Translating it yields CASSSPGQSLDTQYF.

This clonotype was found many times. The chain uses TRBV19 and TRBJ2-1; D not certain. CDR3 length equals 13 residues. Deletions cut 3 bases from V and 10 bases from J, with 13 bases between. Germline CDR1 and CDR2: LNHDA and SQIVND (reference sequence). The CDR3 nucleotides are TGTGCCAGTAGTATTGGCCCGACGGGCGAGCAGTTCTTC. It encodes CASSIGPTGEQFF. Full variable domain (missing parts from reference TRBV19 and TRBJ2-1): DGGITQSPKYLFRKEGQNVTLSCEQNLNHDAMYWYRQDPGQGLRLIYYSQIVNDFQKGDIAEGYSVSREKKESFPLTVTSAQKNPTAFYLCASSIGPTGEQFFGPGTRLTVL.

On this clonotype: A read error is likely, as this CDR3 ends without the conserved phenylalanine or tryptophan. The J gene is TRBJ2-6, the V gene TRBV4-1; tentatively, D is TRBD1 (5 bases). There are 16 residues in the CDR3. In germline, CDR1 is MGHRA, CDR2 YSYEKL. V was pared by 5 bases and J by 0 bases, with 11 bases between. The CDR3 here is CASSASQDSGANVLTL. The CDR3 DNA is TGCGCCAGCAGCGCGTCACAGGACTCTGGGGCCAACGTCCTGACTTTA.

This clonotype has a count of ten or more. V usage is TRBV12-3 or TRBV12-4 and J usage is TRBJ2-1; TRBD2 might be the D (7 bases). The CDR3 consists of 13 residues. V was pared by 7 bases and J by 10 bases, with 17 bases between. The CDR3 loop reads CASTQRGAEEQFF. In nucleotides, the CDR3 is TGTGCCAGCACCCAACGGGGGGCTGAGGAGCAGTTCTTC.

This clonotype was counted ten times or more. This rearrangement joins TRBV20-1 to TRBJ1-1; D is undetermined. Trimming took 3 bases from V and 0 from J, leaving 11 bases between them. The germline V gene has CDR1 DFQATT and CDR2 SNEGSKA (reference sequence). The CDR3 has 14 amino acids. In DNA form, the CDR3 reads TGCAGTGCTAGTCGCGGGGAGATGAACACTGAAGCTTTCTTT. Protein sequence: CSASRGEMNTEAFF.

This clonotype qualifies as medium-sized (0.01 to 0.1%). The chain joins TRBV2 to TRBJ1-6; weak D call: TRBD1 (5 bases). Germline V CDR1 and CDR2: SNHLY, FYNNEI. Trimming cost V 2 bases and J 6 bases, with 8 bases left between them. The CDR3 runs 14 residues. The CDR3 sequence is CASSEQGTNSPLHF. For the CDR3, the DNA is TGTGCCAGCAGTGAACAGGGAACTAATTCACCCCTCCACTTT.

On this clonotype: The conserved phenylalanine or tryptophan is not found at the CDR3 terminus, so this likely reflects a read error. The CDR3 nucleotides are TGCAGCGCCGGGACAGTGAGAAACTATGGCTACACCGTC. As protein: CSAGTVRNYGYTV. The rearrangement joins TRBV29-1 to TRBJ1-2, with 7 bases fitting TRBD1. V was clipped by 7 bases and J by 2 bases; unmatched bases: 7. The CDR3 has 13 residues. Germline assignment: CDR1 SQVTM and CDR2 ANQGSEA.

This clonotype was counted many times. The chain links TRBV27 to TRBJ2-7; D is perhaps TRBD1 or TRBD2 (6 bases each). This CDR3 has 14 amino acids. Germline CDR1 MNHEY, CDR2 SMNVEV (reference sequence). V lost 8 bases and J 3 bases, leaving 17 bases between the germline ends. The CDR3 DNA reads as TGTGCCAGCGGTAGGGGGGCCCCAAACTACGAGCAGTACTTC. Amino acids: CASGRGAPNYEQYF.

This clonotype showed up many times. The chain recombines TRBV7-9 with TRBJ2-7; 8 nucleotides line up with TRBD1. The CDR3 loop spans 14 amino acids. Germline trimming cut 4 bases from V and 3 bases from J; bases unmatched to any gene: 5. Germline V gives CDR1 SEHNR, CDR2 FQNEAQ (reference sequence). The CDR3 region is CASSSVDRGYEQYF. The CDR3 region has the DNA TGTGCCAGCAGCTCGGTCGACAGGGGCTACGAGCAGTACTTC.

In this sample, this clonotype turned up many times. The chain combines TRBV6-5 with TRBJ1-6; unclear D gene. Trimming took 4 bases from V and 6 from J, leaving 13 bases between them. The CDR3 loop spans 15 amino acids. CDR1 is MNHEY and CDR2 is SVGAGI in the germline V gene. The CDR3 nucleotides are TGTGCCAGCAGTTTGCGGAGAGAAGTTAATTCACCCCTCCACTTT. Its translation: CASSLRREVNSPLHF.

This clonotype was observed at least ten times. This rearrangement joins TRBV6-6 to TRBJ1-2; D unresolved. V lost 5 bases and J 6 bases, leaving 10 bases between the germline ends. The CDR3 spans 12 residues. Germline V lookup: CDR1 MNHNY, CDR2 SVGAGI (reference sequence). CDR3 DNA: TGTGCCAGCAGTCCCGAACCCCATGGCTACACCTTC. This codes for CASSPEPHGYTF.

This clonotype was seen many times. The V and J genes are TRBV7-9 and TRBJ1-2, with D unresolved. The length of the CDR3 is 15 residues. The V gene lost 1 base and the J gene lost 2 bases, with 11 bases spanning the gap. Germline CDR1 and CDR2: SEHNR and FQNEAQ (reference sequence). As DNA, the CDR3 is TGTGCCAGCAGCTTAGGGACGGCCCCCAACTATGGCTACACCTTC. Its protein is CASSLGTAPNYGYTF.

Many counts were recorded for this clonotype. The genes are TRBV6-1 and TRBJ2-7; D call uncertain. V gave up 2 bases and J gave up 0 bases, with 14 bases separating them. Per the germline V gene, CDR1 is MNHNS and CDR2 is SASEGT. This CDR3 has 16 residues. The CDR3 bases are TGTGCCAGCAGTGAAAACCTACGAGAGAGCTCCTACGAGCAGTACTTC. Its protein product is CASSENLRESSYEQYF.

This clonotype was picked up a small number of times. V is TRBV20-1 and J is TRBJ2-5; D ambiguous. In germline, CDR1 is DFQATT, CDR2 SNEGSKA (reference sequence). The CDR3 is 8 residues long. The CDR3 reads CRIGTQYF. CDR3 bases: TGCAGGATCGGGACCCAGTACTTC.